The T cell receptor (beta chain) described here comes from a study of OX40 agonist ivuxolimab in advanced cancers. Study overall: Of the participants, about 40% had some prior anti-PD-1, anti-PD-L1 or anti-CTLA-4 therapy, which was allowed. General observations from the study: Dose levels from 0.1 to 3.0 mg/kg saw CD4+ and CD8+ blood T cells expand clonally by week 6. The average count of expanded clones was higher among CD8+ T cells than among CD4+.

This clone has just one count. Its antigen is not identified. This CDR3 contains 14 residues. Germline values: CDR1 SNHLY, CDR2 FYNNEI. V shed 4 bases and J 5 bases; nucleotides not matched to a gene: 5. The protocol was immunoSEQ multiplex PCR, while the TCRdb copy is restricted to in-frame clones and leaves out a portion. Found here are fewer than 100,000 clones, approximately 91% of them singletons; the top ten hold about 0.35%. The TCR was taken from an adult with an advanced solid tumor such as melanoma, head and neck, liver or kidney cancer. Material: CD4+ or CD8+ T cells sorted from blood, obtained in a trial of the OX40 agonist ivuxolimab. The chain combines TRBV2 with TRBJ2-5, with 9 bases lining up with TRBD1. The CDR3 is CASSGTGVRETQYF. In nucleotides, the CDR3 is TGTGCCAGCAGTGGGACAGGGGTTCGGGAGACCCAGTACTTC.